This is a list of T cell receptor beta chains from one sample in a study of OX40 agonist ivuxolimab in advanced cancers. Clones were read by immunoSEQ multiplex PCR, and TCRdb kept only the in-frame ones, dropping some. The sample contains about 75,000 clones, 80% to 90% of which appear only once. Specimen: CD4+ or CD8+ T cells sorted from blood, collected in a trial of the OX40 agonist ivuxolimab. Receptor source: an adult with an advanced solid tumor such as melanoma, head and neck, liver or kidney cancer. Each CDR3 is given with its conserved first and last residue. The order of the fields is J gene, V gene, D gene, clone size, CDR3 DNA, CDR3 protein. The D gene is left open where the match is weak. Expanded clones get a size class; other rows say once, few or many, or leave the size out.

TRBJ1-5 TRBV28 - - TGTGCCAGCAGCACATCCCCGTTAAGTTATAGCAATCAGCCCCAGCATTTT CASSTSPLSYSNQPQHF
TRBJ2-7 TRBV29-1 TRBD1 - TGCAGCGCCGTCCGGACAGGGAACGAGCAGTACTTC CSAVRTGNEQYF
TRBJ2-2 TRBV6-5 - once TGTGCCAGCAGTTTGGGGCAGGGGAACACCGGGGAGCTGTTTTTT CASSLGQGNTGELFF
TRBJ2-7 TRBV6-5 - - TGTGCCAGCAGTTACTCGAACAGGCCTTCCTACGAGCAGTACTTC CASSYSNRPSYEQYF
TRBJ1-2 TRBV28 - - TGTGCCAGCAGTTTGATAGCTACCTACTATGGCTACACCTTC CASSLIATYYGYTF
TRBJ2-1 TRBV18 TRBD2 - TGTGCCAGCTCACCAGGGATTCCGGGGGGCTCCTACAATGAGCAGTTCTTC CASSPGIPGGSYNEQFF
TRBJ1-5 TRBV10-2 TRBD1 once TGCGCCAGCAGGGGAAACAGGGGCGCGAATCAGCCCCAGCATTTT CASRGNRGANQPQHF
TRBJ1-2 TRBV25-1 - - TGTGCCAGCAGTGAAGATCTCCTCTATGGCTACACCTTC CASSEDLLYGYTF
TRBJ2-7 TRBV27 - - TGTGCCAGCAGTGTTACCTACGAGCAGTACTTC CASSVTYEQYF
TRBJ2-7 TRBV6-5 - - TGTGCCAGCAGTTACTCACGAGGGAGTCGCTACGAGCAGTACTTC CASSYSRGSRYEQYF
TRBJ2-5 TRBV5-1 - - TGCGCCAGCGAGAGGGGGGGGACAGCTATCGGGAAGACCCAGTACTTC CASERGGTAIGKTQYF
TRBJ2-7 TRBV6-5 - once TGTGCCAGCAGTGTAGGGCAGCTCTACGAGCAGTACTTC CASSVGQLYEQYF
TRBJ1-5 TRBV19 - - TGTGCCAGTTCTATCACCGGGGGCGCAACCAATCAGCCCCAGCATTTT CASSITGGATNQPQHF
TRBJ2-3 TRBV6-5 - once TGTGCCAGCAGTCGGGACTTTAGCACAGATACGCAGTATTTT CASSRDFSTDTQYF
TRBJ2-7 TRBV7-2 TRBD1 - TGTGCCAGCAGCTTAAGACAGGGGTTCGGCGAGCAGTACTTC CASSLRQGFGEQYF
TRBJ2-7 TRBV5-1 TRBD2 - TGCGCCAGCAGCTTGGCAACTAGCGGCTACGAGCAGTACTTC CASSLATSGYEQYF
TRBJ2-3 TRBV5-1 - - TGCGCCAGCAGCTTGGGGGCAGTCACAGATACGCAGTATTTT CASSLGAVTDTQYF
TRBJ1-4 TRBV5-1 - - TGCGCCAGCAGCTTTGGTTCCCAAAATGAAAAACTGTTTTTT CASSFGSQNEKLFF
TRBJ2-7 TRBV2 - - TGTGCCAGCAGTGACGGGTTATCCTACGAGCAGTACTTC CASSDGLSYEQYF
TRBJ2-3 TRBV27 - few TGTGCCAGCAGTTCCTCCGGAGGGACTAGCACAGATACGCAGTATTTT CASSSSGGTSTDTQYF
TRBJ2-3 TRBV28 - - TGTGCCAGCAGAGTTGCGGGTACGCAGTATTTT CASRVAGTQYF
TRBJ2-7 TRBV6-6 - - TGTGCCAGCAGTTACTCGAGATACGAGCAGTACTTC CASSYSRYEQYF
TRBJ1-4 TRBV11-2 - - TGTGCCAGCAGCTTAGGGCAGAGAAGGAAACTGTTTTTT CASSLGQRRKLFF
TRBJ1-5 TRBV5-1 - - TGCGCCAGCAGCTTGGGGGGAGCGAATCAGCCCCAGCATTTT CASSLGGANQPQHF
TRBJ2-6 TRBV9 TRBD1 - TGTGCCAGCAGCGTAGGACAGGGGGCAGGGGCCAACGTCCTGACTTTC CASSVGQGAGANVLTF
TRBJ2-3 TRBV6-5 TRBD1 - TGTGCCAGCAGTTCAACCGGGACAGCCACGCAGTATTTT CASSSTGTATQYF
TRBJ1-2 TRBV2 - few TGTGCCAGCAGTGCGAACAGGCCAGCTAACTATGGCTACACCTTC CASSANRPANYGYTF
TRBJ1-2 TRBV5-4 - - TGTGCCAGCAGCCAAGATATCCTGGGCTATGGCTACACCTTC CASSQDILGYGYTF
TRBJ2-7 TRBV5-1 TRBD2 - TGCGCCAGCAGCATGCCGGGACTAGGCGAGCAGTACTTC CASSMPGLGEQYF
TRBJ2-3 TRBV19 TRBD2 - TGTGCCAGTAGTAGCCCCCTAGCGGACCGGTCGGCGCAGTATTTT CASSSPLADRSAQYF
TRBJ2-1 TRBV4-1 TRBD2 medium-sized TGCGCCAGTCAGATTTACCGGACTAGCGGCAATGAGCAGTTCTTC CASQIYRTSGNEQFF